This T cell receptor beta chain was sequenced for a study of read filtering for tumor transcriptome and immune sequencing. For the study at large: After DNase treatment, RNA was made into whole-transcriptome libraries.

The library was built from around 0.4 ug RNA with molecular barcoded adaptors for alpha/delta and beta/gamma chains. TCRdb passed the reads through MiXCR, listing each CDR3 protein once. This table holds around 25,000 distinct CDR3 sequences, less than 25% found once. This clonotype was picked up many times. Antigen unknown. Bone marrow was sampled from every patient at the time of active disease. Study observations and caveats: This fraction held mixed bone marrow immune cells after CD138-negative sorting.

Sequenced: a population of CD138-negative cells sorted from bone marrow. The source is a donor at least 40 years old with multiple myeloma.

CDR3 DNA sequence: TGTGCCATCAGTGAAGGGACAAGGACTGAAGCTTTCTTT. Protein product: CAISEGTRTEAFF. J is TRBJ1-1 and V is TRBV10-3, with a possible D match to TRBD1 (6 bases). The germline V gene has CDR1 ENHRY and CDR2 SYGVKD. The V and J ends lost 3 bases and 5 bases respectively, with 10 bases between them. The CDR3 loop spans 13 amino acids.